Included here is one TCR beta chain sequence, with context. The data are from a study of cytomegalovirus exposure and HLA in healthy donors. V was shortened by 6 bases and J by 8 bases, with 8 bases between the two germline ends. Germline CDR1 and CDR2: WSHSY and SAAADI. CDR3 length: 12 residues. PCR was performed using 60 Vbeta and 13 Jbeta primers. The assay was immunoSEQ multiplex PCR, and TCRdb's table has in-frame clones only and misses some. This table has 95,000 to 150,000 clones, roughly four fifths appearing once. V usage is TRBV10-2 and J usage is TRBJ1-6, with a possible D match to TRBD1 (6 bases). Material for sequencing was PBMCs. The sequence derives from a man aged 35-49 years in good health and CMV-seronegative. CDR3 nucleotides: TGCGCCAGCAGGGACAGCTATTCACCCCTCCACTTT. Protein product: CASRDSYSPLHF.